These 32 T cell receptor beta chains were sequenced from one sample in a study of T cell repertoires in cytomegalovirus infection. TCRdb analysed the reads with MiXCR anew, one entry per CDR3 protein. This table holds a few hundred thousand distinct CDR3 sequences, about 13% found once. Sequences were obtained from PBMCs. The receptors originated from a human donor in good health (CMV status not recorded). Some clones in this sample may be carry-over from other donors' samples.

Ten or more counts support this clonotype. The chain carries TRBV7-8 and TRBJ2-3; D is possibly TRBD1 (6 bases). There are 18 residues in the CDR3. Per germline, CDR1 SGHVS and CDR2 FQNEAQ. With 2 bases removed from V and 5 bases from J, the gap between germline ends came to 23 bases. The CDR3 DNA is TGTGCCAGCAGCTTATCCCAGGGGAGAACGGGCCACCAAGATACGCAGTATTTT. It is translated as CASSLSQGRTGHQDTQYF.

The rearrangement joins TRBV20-1 to TRBJ2-1; D remains unclear. The germline gives CDR1 DFQATT, CDR2 SNEGSKA (reference sequence). CDR3 length: 13 amino acids. V was trimmed by 1 base and J by 10 bases, leaving 14 bases between them. CDR3 sequence (DNA): TGCAGTGCTAGAGCGAAATCACGGTCAGAGCAGTTCTTC. It encodes CSARAKSRSEQFF.

This clonotype occurred a few times. J is TRBJ1-6 and V is TRBV7-2, with TRBD1 identical over 7 bases. This CDR3 has 14 amino acids. Losses at the gene ends were 5 bases for V and 8 bases for J; bases not matched to a gene: 6. Germline-derived CDR1 and CDR2 are SGHTA and FQGNSA. The CDR3 nucleotides read TGTGCCAGCAGCCCCAGGACAGGAGATTCACCCCTCCACTTT. Translated, it gives CASSPRTGDSPLHF.

The table lists this clonotype with a few counts. The gene calls are TRBV5-4 and TRBJ2-7; 8 positions agree with TRBD2. Trimming cost V 3 bases and J 2 bases; bases outside gene matches: 7. Germline CDR1 SGHNT, CDR2 YYREEE (reference sequence). There are 15 residues in the CDR3. The CDR3 spells CASSSTGGGTYEQYF. In nucleotides, the CDR3 is TGTGCCAGCAGCTCGACCGGGGGGGGTACCTACGAGCAGTACTTC.

This clonotype has more than one count but fewer than ten. The CDR3 bases are TGCAGTGCTTCGGGCCTTTCGGGAGGAGGCAATGAGCAGTTCTTC. Its protein product is CSASGLSGGGNEQFF. The chain carries TRBV20-1 and TRBJ2-1; 7 nucleotides match TRBD2. The CDR3 loop spans 15 amino acids. V trimming: 5 bases; J trimming: 6 bases; junction bases outside the gene matches: 13. Germline V gene lookup returns CDR1 DFQATT and CDR2 SNEGSKA (reference sequence).

V and J are TRBV13 and TRBJ2-7, with D perhaps being TRBD1 or TRBD2 (5 bases each). V shed 4 bases and J shed 6 bases, with 19 bases lying between them. The CDR3 contains 15 residues. The germline V gene has CDR1 PRHDT and CDR2 FYEKMQ (reference sequence). CDR3 in DNA: TGTGCCAGCAGCTCCCGGGACGGAGGAATTCGCGAGCAGTACTTC. Translation gives CASSSRDGGIREQYF.

This clonotype appeared many times. DNA for the CDR3: TGTGCCAGCAGGGGGCACGGGGGCTACTACGAGCAGTACTTC. Translated: CASRGHGGYYEQYF. V is TRBV28 and J is TRBJ2-7; D is perhaps TRBD1 or TRBD2 (6 bases each). Germline values: CDR1 MDHEN, CDR2 SYDVKM. This CDR3 contains 14 residues. Trimming cost V 6 bases and J 3 bases, with 15 bases left between them.

The CDR3 sequence: CASSPGPPTTYNEQFF. The CDR3 DNA reads as TGTGCCAGCTCACCGGGACCGCCCACAACCTACAATGAGCAGTTCTTC. V and J are TRBV18 and TRBJ2-1; D may correspond to TRBD1 or TRBD2 (5 bases each). Germline V gene data show CDR1 as KGHSH and CDR2 as LQKENI. V was cut by 3 bases and J by 2 bases, with 14 bases left in between. The CDR3 spans 16 residues.

This clonotype was recorded many times. V is TRBV7-2 and J is TRBJ2-3, with 9 bases that match TRBD2. Germline V lookup: CDR1 SGHTA, CDR2 FQGNSA. Trimming at V came to 2 bases and at J to 0 bases, leaving 6 bases not matched to a gene. This CDR3 spans 17 amino acids. The CDR3 DNA reads TGTGCCAGCAGCTTAAGCCGACTAGCGGCGAGCACAGATACGCAGTATTTT. Translated, it gives CASSLSRLAASTDTQYF.

With respect to this clonotype: This may stem from a read error, because a much larger clone lies one nucleotide away. The chain uses TRBV5-1 and TRBJ2-6, with a possible D match to TRBD1 (5 bases). The CDR3 is 15 amino acids. In germline, CDR1 is SGHRS, CDR2 YFSETQ. V was clipped by 5 bases and J by 3 bases, with 12 bases between them. The CDR3 region has the DNA TGCGCCAGCAGAACGTCAGGGCTTGGGGCCAACGTCCTGACTTTC. Translated, it gives CASRTSGLGANVLTF.

The genes are TRBV19 and TRBJ1-5; the D is unclear. The V gene's germline CDR1 is LNHDA and CDR2 SQIVND (reference sequence). V gave up 6 bases and J gave up 4 bases, with 16 bases separating them. The CDR3 spans 15 residues. The chain's CDR3 is CASSLRGFRNQPQHF. Here the CDR3 DNA reads TGTGCCAGTAGCCTAAGAGGATTTCGGAATCAGCCCCAGCATTTT.

This clonotype was counted only a few times. The V and J genes are TRBV20-1 and TRBJ2-7; 8 bases line up with TRBD2. Germline assignment: CDR1 DFQATT and CDR2 SNEGSKA (reference sequence). The CDR3 loop spans 11 amino acids. With 4 bases clipped from V and 9 bases from J, the junction kept 5 bases outside the gene matches. CDR3 loop: CSANLAGVQYF. DNA for the CDR3: TGCAGTGCTAATCTAGCGGGTGTGCAGTACTTC.

This rearrangement joins TRBV10-3 to TRBJ2-6; no reliable D call. This CDR3 spans 14 amino acids. CDR1 is ENHRY and CDR2 is SYGVKD in the germline V gene. V lost 7 bases, J lost 0 bases, and 7 bases lay in between. The CDR3 region is CAINGASGANVLTF. The DNA of the CDR3 is TGTGCCATCAACGGCGCCTCTGGGGCCAACGTCCTGACTTTC.

The chain employs TRBV14 and TRBJ1-1; the D is unclear. The V end lost 1 base, the J end lost 0 bases, and 9 bases lay between the germline ends. CDR1 SGHDN and CDR2 FVKESK come from the germline V gene. The CDR3 spans 15 residues. This chain's CDR3 is CASSQGFLMNTEAFF. For the CDR3, the DNA is TGTGCCAGCAGCCAAGGCTTCCTGATGAACACTGAAGCTTTCTTT.

V gene TRBV10-3 combines with J gene TRBJ2-1; 10 bases match TRBD1. The length of the CDR3 is 14 residues. The trim removed 6 bases at V and 5 bases at J, leaving 4 bases unmatched. CDR1 ENHRY and CDR2 SYGVKD come from the germline V gene. CDR3 protein: CAIRRGTGDNEQFF. The CDR3 DNA follows: TGTGCCATCAGGAGAGGGACAGGGGACAATGAGCAGTTCTTC.

This clonotype was seen more than once but under ten times. J is TRBJ2-3 and V is TRBV20-1, with TRBD2 identical over 11 bases. The CDR3 contains 15 residues. Germline V gene lookup returns CDR1 DFQATT and CDR2 SNEGSKA (reference sequence). The trim removed 6 bases at V and 2 bases at J, leaving 7 bases unmatched. Written as DNA, the CDR3 is TGCAGTGCGCCGGATAGCGGGAGGGACACAGATACGCAGTATTTT. This gives the protein CSAPDSGRDTDTQYF.

Many counts were recorded for this clonotype. V and J are TRBV19 and TRBJ2-1; a weak D match, TRBD1 (5 bases). CDR1 is LNHDA and CDR2 is SQIVND in the germline V gene (reference sequence). Trimming removed 5 bases at V and 9 bases at J, with 14 bases between. The CDR3 is made up of 13 amino acids. The CDR3 loop is CASSLTQGTEQFF. For the CDR3, the DNA is TGTGCCAGTAGTCTCACGCAGGGTACTGAGCAGTTCTTC.

There are many counts of this clonotype. The CDR3 DNA reads TGTGCCAGCGGTCTACAGGGCTTAAACCCCAATCAGCCCCAGCATTTT. This translates into CASGLQGLNPNQPQHF. The chain recombines TRBV28 with TRBJ1-5; TRBD1 might be the D (6 bases). This CDR3 contains 16 residues. Germline CDR1 MDHEN, CDR2 SYDVKM. V lost 8 bases, J lost 3 bases, and 20 bases lay in between.

The chain uses TRBV5-5 and TRBJ1-2; a possible D gene is TRBD1 (6 bases). The CDR3 length is 16 residues. Germline CDR1 and CDR2: SGHKS and YYEKEE (reference sequence). V dropped 1 base and J dropped 2 bases, with 15 bases sitting between them. CDR3 nucleotide sequence: TGTGCCAGCAGCTTGAGGACACCGGGGGCCAACTATGGCTACACCTTC. Translation gives CASSLRTPGANYGYTF.

This clonotype has at least ten counts. The chain has TRBV7-9 and TRBJ1-1; the match to TRBD1 covers 9 bases. V was clipped by 6 bases and J by 0 bases; unmatched bases: 11. CDR3 length equals 17 residues. Germline lookup yields CDR1 SEHNR and CDR2 FQNEAQ (reference sequence). Written as DNA, the CDR3 is TGTGCCAGCAGTGACCAGTGGGACAGGGAAATGAACACTGAAGCTTTCTTT. Amino acids: CASSDQWDREMNTEAFF.

This clonotype appeared a few times. The V gene is TRBV2, the J gene TRBJ1-1, with D maybe TRBD1 (6 bases). The ends were cut back, 7 bases at V and 1 base at J, with 25 bases in the middle. CDR1 SNHLY and CDR2 FYNNEI come from the germline V gene. This CDR3 region has 18 residues. The CDR3 reads CASNLGRGWGGRNTEAFF. The CDR3 bases are TGTGCCAGCAACCTAGGGCGGGGATGGGGGGGCAGGAACACTGAAGCTTTCTTT. The full variable domain, with the rest looked up from reference TRBV2 and TRBJ1-1, is EPEVTQTPSHQVTQMGQEVILRCVPISNHLYFYWYRQILGQKVEFLVSFYNNEISEKSEIFDDQFSVERPDGSNFTLKIRSTKLEDSAMYFCASNLGRGWGGRNTEAFFGQGTRLTVV.

This clonotype occurred many times. J is TRBJ2-3 and V is TRBV15; a possible D gene is TRBD2 (6 bases). The ends were cut back, 0 bases at V and 2 bases at J, with 9 bases in the middle. The CDR3 consists of 15 residues. Germline V gene lookup returns CDR1 LNHNV and CDR2 YYDKDF (reference sequence). The CDR3 coding sequence is TGTGCCACCAGCAGAGATTCGGGGGTCACAGATACGCAGTATTTT. Translating gives CATSRDSGVTDTQYF.

The table lists this clonotype with a few counts. This chain links TRBV2 with TRBJ2-3, with 7 nucleotides matching TRBD2. Germline CDR1 is SNHLY and CDR2 is FYNNEI. V lost 3 bases to trimming and J lost 0 bases; unmatched junction nucleotides: 12. The CDR3 runs to 18 residues. The CDR3 bases are TGTGCCAGCAGTGAGTCGTCTAGCGGAGGGATTAGCACAGATACGCAGTATTTT. Translating it yields CASSESSSGGISTDTQYF.

This clonotype appeared a few times. The CDR3 DNA follows: TGTGCCAGCATCCACGCAGATACGCAGTATTTT. Its translation is CASIHADTQYF. This chain links TRBV5-4 with TRBJ2-3, with D unclear. V dropped 6 bases and J dropped 4 bases, with 6 bases sitting between them. Germline lookup yields CDR1 SGHNT and CDR2 YYREEE (reference sequence). There are 11 residues in the CDR3.

This clonotype was seen a few times. This rearrangement joins TRBV19 to TRBJ2-7; D might be TRBD2 (6 bases). The V gene's germline CDR1 is LNHDA and CDR2 SQIVND (reference sequence). This CDR3 is built from 13 residues. The ends were cut back, 3 bases at V and 3 bases at J, with 9 bases in the middle. The chain's CDR3 is CASSMRGIYEQYF. DNA for the CDR3: TGTGCCAGTAGTATGCGGGGTATCTACGAGCAGTACTTC. The whole variable domain, filled in from reference TRBV19 and TRBJ2-7, reads DGGITQSPKYLFRKEGQNVTLSCEQNLNHDAMYWYRQDPGQGLRLIYYSQIVNDFQKGDIAEGYSVSREKKESFPLTVTSAQKNPTAFYLCASSMRGIYEQYFGPGTRLTVT.

This sequence joins TRBV20-1 and TRBJ1-5, with 7 bases matching TRBD1. The V and J ends lost 6 bases and 3 bases, in that order; junction bases with no gene match: 5. The length of the CDR3 is 13 residues. The germline V gene has CDR1 DFQATT and CDR2 SNEGSKA (reference sequence). The CDR3 bases are TGCAGTGCCCTACAGGGGACCAATCAGCCCCAGCATTTT. Translated: CSALQGTNQPQHF.

This clonotype was picked up many times. The rearrangement joins TRBV7-2 to TRBJ1-5; possibly TRBD1 for D (5 bases). From germline, CDR1 is SGHTA and CDR2 FQGNSA. Trimming stripped 2 bases from V and 8 bases from J, with 10 bases between. The CDR3 has 13 amino acids. CDR3 nucleotides: TGTGCCAGCAGCTTATATTGGGGGGAGCCCCAGCATTTT. Amino acids: CASSLYWGEPQHF.

This clonotype was counted many times. V is TRBV12-3 or TRBV12-4 and J is TRBJ1-2; tentatively, D is TRBD1 (6 bases). CDR3 length equals 13 residues. The V end was cut by 3 bases, the J end by 7 bases, with 12 bases between. This CDR3 reads CASSLSGGGGYTF. CDR3 DNA sequence: TGTGCCAGCAGTTTGTCGGGGGGCGGTGGCTACACCTTC.

In its sample, this clonotype was seen a few times. V and J are TRBV12-3 or TRBV12-4 and TRBJ1-1; D uncertain. V was shortened by 3 bases and J by 0 bases, with 8 bases between the two germline ends. The CDR3 loop spans 14 amino acids. In nucleotides, the CDR3 is TGTGCCAGCAGTTTCTCGGGCTTGAACACTGAAGCTTTCTTT. This gives the protein CASSFSGLNTEAFF.

The V call is TRBV20-1, the J call TRBJ1-5, with 10 nucleotides matching TRBD1. With 2 bases clipped from V and 5 bases from J, the junction kept 3 bases outside the gene matches. This CDR3 has 14 residues. The germline CDR1 and CDR2 sequences are DFQATT and SNEGSKA (reference sequence). CDR3 sequence (DNA): TGCAGTGCTAGACCGGGACAGGGGTATCAGCCCCAGCATTTT. Protein sequence: CSARPGQGYQPQHF.

The sample holds one count of this clonotype. A much bigger clone sits one base away, suggesting this may be a read error. The chain employs TRBV7-6 and TRBJ1-1, with 8 nucleotides matching TRBD1. Germline CDR1 and CDR2: SGHVS and FNYEAQ. This CDR3 region has 13 residues. CDR3 loop: CARSSDRGGEAFF. CDR3 DNA: TGTGCCAGAAGCTCCGACAGGGGTGGGGAAGCTTTCTTT.

The chain recombines TRBV29-1 with TRBJ2-1; D may be TRBD1 (6 bases). The CDR3 runs to 11 residues. CDR1 SQVTM and CDR2 ANQGSEA come from the germline V gene. V gave up 7 bases and J gave up 7 bases, with 11 bases separating them. CDR3 protein: CSANRGNEQFF. The DNA for the CDR3 is TGCAGCGCCAATAGGGGGAATGAGCAGTTCTTC.